A single sample is the source of the 3 T cell receptor beta chains below, sequenced in a study of coeliac disease. Libraries were prepared by immunoSEQ multiplex PCR; TCRdb keeps only in-frame clonotypes and omits some of them. The repertoire holds thousands of clones, with around 68% as singletons. Their antigens remain unidentified. Study results and limitations: Control samples showed higher TRB and TRG clonality than intraepithelial and lamina propria samples in active celiac disease.

Material for sequencing was lamina propria lymphocytes from the gut. The origin of the receptors is a woman between 18 and 29 years old with active celiac disease.

This clone was picked up a small number of times. The J gene is TRBJ2-1, the V gene TRBV7-3, with TRBD2 identical over 8 bases. This CDR3 comprises 15 residues. V was clipped by 8 bases and J by 2 bases; unmatched bases: 8. From germline, CDR1 is SGHTA and CDR2 FQGTGA. The CDR3 protein is CASGLLAGPYNEQFF. The CDR3, as DNA: TGTGCCAGCGGTCTCCTAGCGGGCCCCTACAATGAGCAGTTCTTC.

The chain carries TRBV29-1 and TRBJ2-5; 7 bases map to TRBD1. V trimming: 5 bases; J trimming: 5 bases; junction bases outside the gene matches: 2. Germline-derived CDR1 and CDR2 are SQVTM and ANQGSEA. The CDR3 contains 11 residues. The CDR3 nucleotides are TGCAGCGTTTTGACAGGGGAGACCCAGTACTTC. This gives the protein CSVLTGETQYF.

V usage is TRBV12-5 and J usage is TRBJ2-1; 8 bases map to TRBD1. The CDR3 sequence is 14 residues long. With V trimmed by 7 bases and J by 2 bases, 4 bases remained unmatched. Germline CDR1 and CDR2: LGHNT and FRNRAP. This CDR3 reads CASAPGQAYNEQFF. DNA for the CDR3: TGTGCTAGTGCCCCGGGACAGGCCTACAATGAGCAGTTCTTC.